This T cell receptor (beta chain) comes out of a study of blood T cell repertoires in COVID-19. As for the study in general: PBMCs, B-cell-depleted T cells, or T cells provided the cDNA or gDNA that made up the material.

J gave up 7 bases and V 0 bases, and 5 bases lay outside the gene matches. Germline CDR1 reads SGDLS; CDR2 reads YYNGEE. The CDR3 length is 15 residues. Repertoires were generated with immunoSEQ multiplex PCR, while TCRdb's copy carries only in-frame clones and drops some. The table includes 250,000 to 400,000 clones, around 88% detected once. The sequence was obtained from a woman in her thirties with COVID-19, enrolled during active disease. The chain employs TRBV9 and TRBJ2-1, with 9 bases fitting TRBD2. The sequenced sample consisted of peripheral blood. The CDR3, as DNA: TGTGCCAGCAGCGTAGGACTAGCGGTGGGGAATGAGCAGTTCTTC. The encoded protein is CASSVGLAVGNEQFF.